The 22 T cell receptor beta chains reported below all come from one sample, sequenced in a study of PD-L1 blockade in urothelial cancer. Here immunoSEQ multiplex PCR was the method, and the copy in TCRdb shows in-frame clones only, minus some. Seen here are over 20,000 clones, about 93% observed once, and the top ten hold about 11%. Sample time point: peripheral blood 6 weeks after treatment start. Specimen: PBMCs, collected around atezolizumab (anti-PD-L1) treatment. These receptors originate from a woman aged 55-69 years with urothelial cancer.

The V call is TRBV7-3, the J call TRBJ1-4; a weak D match, TRBD1 (6 bases). Trimming pared 1 base from V and 12 bases from J, leaving 12 bases between. Germline CDR1 is SGHTA and CDR2 is FQGTGA. This CDR3 region has 13 residues. For the CDR3, the DNA is TGTGCCAGCAGCTTAAGTCAAGGGGGGGAACTGTTTTTT. It encodes CASSLSQGGELFF. Complete variable domain (other parts from reference TRBV7-3 and TRBJ1-4): GAGVSQTPSNKVTEKGKYVELRCDPISGHTALYWYRQSLGQGPEFLIYFQGTGAADDSGLPNDRFFAVRPEGSVSTLKIQRTERGDSAVYLCASSLSQGGELFFGSGTQLSVL.

The V gene is TRBV6-5, the J gene TRBJ1-6, with D possibly TRBD1 on 5 matching bases. Germline CDR1 and CDR2: MNHEY and SVGAGI. Trimming removed 2 bases at V and 6 bases at J, with 8 bases between. This CDR3 is 14 amino acids long. CDR3 sequence reads: CASSYQGSNSPLHF. The CDR3 nucleotides read TGTGCCAGCAGTTACCAGGGCAGTAATTCACCCCTCCACTTT.

This chain uses TRBV15 with TRBJ1-5, with a possible D match to TRBD1 (6 bases). Trimming removed 0 bases at V and 4 bases at J, with 10 bases between. The CDR3 extends over 15 amino acids. Germline V gene lookup returns CDR1 LNHNV and CDR2 YYDKDF (reference sequence). Here the CDR3 reads CATSREQGENQPQHF. The CDR3 nucleotides are TGTGCCACCAGCAGAGAACAGGGAGAAAATCAGCCCCAGCATTTT.

This chain connects TRBV9 to TRBJ1-5; D is perhaps TRBD1 (5 bases). The CDR3 runs 14 residues. Germline CDR1 and CDR2: SGDLS and YYNGEE. Trimming cost V 0 bases and J 4 bases, with 8 bases left between them. CDR3 bases: TGTGCCAGCAGCGTAGGACAGATAAATCAGCCCCAGCATTTT. Translated: CASSVGQINQPQHF.

This clone was seen just once. This chain links TRBV28 with TRBJ2-2; 11 positions agree with TRBD2. Germline CDR1 reads MDHEN; CDR2 reads SYDVKM. V dropped 3 bases and J dropped 1; count of bases not matched to a gene: 7. The CDR3 sequence is 18 residues long. In DNA, the CDR3 is TGTGCCAGCAGTTTCGGGCCGCTAGCGGGAGGGAACACCGGGGAGCTGTTTTTT. Its protein product is CASSFGPLAGGNTGELFF.

The V call is TRBV10-3, the J call TRBJ2-7, with 8 positions matching TRBD1. J lost 4 bases, V lost 1 base, and 3 bases had no gene match. The CDR3 has 14 amino acids. The germline V gene has CDR1 ENHRY and CDR2 SYGVKD. The CDR3 DNA is TGTGCCATCAGTGAGTTTCAGGGGGCGTACGAGCAGTACTTC. It specifies CAISEFQGAYEQYF.

The table lists this clone with a few counts. This rearrangement joins TRBV10-3 to TRBJ2-7, with TRBD2 matching 9 bases. The germline CDR1 and CDR2 sequences are ENHRY and SYGVKD. The CDR3 runs to 18 residues. V was clipped by 5 bases and J by 0 bases; unmatched bases: 14. CDR3 coding DNA: TGTGCCATCAGTCGGACTAGCGTTTTTCCATTACCCTCCTACGAGCAGTACTTC. Its translation: CAISRTSVFPLPSYEQYF.

The chain combines TRBV28 with TRBJ1-2; 10 bases map to TRBD1. The V and J ends lost 5 bases and 8 bases, in that order; junction bases with no gene match: 11. Germline V gene lookup returns CDR1 MDHEN and CDR2 SYDVKM. CDR3 length: 15 residues. CDR3 in DNA: TGTGCCAGCAGTGCCCTGACAGGGGGCGTCTCCGGCTACACCTTC. Translating it yields CASSALTGGVSGYTF.

V gene TRBV9 combines with J gene TRBJ2-3, with a weak D call TRBD2 (7 bases). This CDR3 region has 17 residues. Germline loops: CDR1 SGDLS, CDR2 YYNGEE. V dropped 4 bases and J dropped 0 bases, with 18 bases sitting between them. CDR3 sequence: CASSRTVAGASTDTQYF. CDR3 in DNA: TGTGCCAGCAGCCGTACAGTGGCGGGGGCGAGCACAGATACGCAGTATTTT.

This clone appeared once. The rearrangement links TRBV6-5 to TRBJ2-1, with 8 positions matching TRBD2. V lost 5 bases to trimming and J lost 7 bases; unmatched junction nucleotides: 10. The CDR3 covers 15 residues. Germline V gene sequence: CDR1 MNHEY, CDR2 SVGAGI. The CDR3 nucleotides are TGTGCCAGCAGTGGTTACGGTAGCGGGATTAATGAGCAGTTCTTC. This sequence encodes CASSGYGSGINEQFF.

The chain recombines TRBV7-6 with TRBJ1-2, with 7 bases matching TRBD1. The CDR3 length is 15 residues. CDR1 is SGHVS and CDR2 is FNYEAQ in the germline V gene. V shed 5 bases, J shed 9 bases, and the junction held 15 bases outside the gene matches. The CDR3 region has the DNA TGTGCCAGCAGCCCTCGACAGGGAGGATTGCTGCGCTACACCTTC. Amino acids: CASSPRQGGLLRYTF.

The chain is built from TRBV2 and TRBJ1-1; D is perhaps TRBD1 (6 bases). This CDR3 is 13 amino acids long. Trimming removed 6 bases from V and 0 bases from J, with 8 bases in between. Germline assignment: CDR1 SNHLY and CDR2 FYNNEI. CDR3 sequence reads: CASRGQLNTEAFF. The CDR3 bases are TGTGCCAGCAGAGGACAGTTGAACACTGAAGCTTTCTTT.

This sequence joins TRBV27 and TRBJ2-1; 8 nucleotides match TRBD2. Germline-derived CDR1 and CDR2 are MNHEY and SMNVEV (reference sequence). This CDR3 comprises 16 residues. V trimming: 3 bases; J trimming: 7 bases; junction bases outside the gene matches: 11. CDR3 in DNA: TGTGCCAGCAGTTTGGGAAGCGGGGGCACGAGGAATGAGCAGTTCTTC. Its translation is CASSLGSGGTRNEQFF.

The CDR3 DNA reads TGTGCCAGCAGCCCGGGACTAGCGGGGGGGCGGTTCTACAATGAGCAGTTCTTC. Translation gives CASSPGLAGGRFYNEQFF. The V and J genes are TRBV5-8 and TRBJ2-1; 16 bases agree with TRBD2. The CDR3 runs to 18 residues. Per germline, CDR1 SGHTS and CDR2 YDEGEE. With V trimmed by 4 bases and J by 3 bases, 7 bases remained unmatched. The full variable domain, with the rest looked up from reference TRBV5-8 and TRBJ2-1, is EAGVTQSPTHLIKTRGQQATLRCSPISGHTSVYWYQQALGLGLQFLLWYDEGEERNRGNFPPRFSGRQFPNYSSELNVNALELEDSALYLCASSPGLAGGRFYNEQFFGPGTRLTVL.

The rearrangement joins TRBV9 to TRBJ2-2; unclear D gene. Trimming left V 8 bases short and J 2 bases short, with 13 bases between. Germline CDR1 SGDLS, CDR2 YYNGEE. The CDR3 runs 14 residues. The CDR3 nucleotides read TGTGCCAGTACCTGGAGCGCTAACACCGGGGAGCTGTTTTTT. Protein: CASTWSANTGELFF. Full variable domain (outside the CDR3, taken from reference TRBV9 and TRBJ2-2): DSGVTQTPKHLITATGQRVTLRCSPRSGDLSVYWYQQSLDQGLQFLIQYYNGEERAKGNILERFSAQQFPDLHSELNLSSLELGDSALYFCASTWSANTGELFFGEGSRLTVL.

This clone appeared a few times. The chain recombines TRBV19 with TRBJ1-5; a possible D gene is TRBD1 (5 bases). This CDR3 spans 14 amino acids. Trimming pared 7 bases from V and 4 bases from J, leaving 14 bases between. Germline values: CDR1 LNHDA, CDR2 SQIVND (reference sequence). CDR3 sequence reads: CASTIPGGNQPQHF. In DNA, the CDR3 is TGTGCCAGTACCATCCCCGGGGGGAATCAGCCCCAGCATTTT.

The J gene is TRBJ2-1, the V gene TRBV7-9; 10 nucleotides line up with TRBD2. The germline CDR1 and CDR2 sequences are SEHNR and FQNEAQ (reference sequence). The CDR3 consists of 16 residues. V lost 5 bases to trimming and J lost 4 bases; unmatched junction nucleotides: 8. CDR3 sequence reads: CASSLRLAGLYNEQFF. CDR3 DNA sequence: TGTGCCAGCAGCCTCAGACTAGCGGGCCTATACAATGAGCAGTTCTTC.

The chain links TRBV5-1 to TRBJ2-3; 7 bases match TRBD2. The J segment lost 6 bases and the V segment lost 0 bases, leaving 10 bases of the junction unmatched. Germline V gene data show CDR1 as SGHRS and CDR2 as YFSETQ. The CDR3 spans 16 residues. Written as DNA, the CDR3 is TGCGCCAGCAGCTTGGTGGCTAGCGGAGACACCGATACGCAGTATTTT. This gives the protein CASSLVASGDTDTQYF.

Only one count was recorded for this clone. V gene TRBV29-1 combines with J gene TRBJ2-7; 8 positions agree with TRBD1. Germline V gene data show CDR1 as SQVTM and CDR2 as ANQGSEA. V lost 6 bases to trimming and J lost 4 bases; unmatched junction nucleotides: 14. CDR3 length equals 15 residues. This CDR3 is CSVFRPGGFGYEQYF. The DNA for the CDR3 is TGCAGCGTCTTCCGGCCAGGGGGCTTTGGTTACGAGCAGTACTTC.

V is TRBV6-4 and J is TRBJ2-5; no reliable D call. Deletions cut 7 bases from V and 1 base from J, with 13 bases between. Germline loops: CDR1 MRHNA, CDR2 SNTAGT. There are 14 residues in the CDR3. CDR3 nucleotides: TGTGCCAGCATATGGAGACCCAGCCAAGAGACCCAGTACTTC. This translates into CASIWRPSQETQYF.

The chain links TRBV5-1 to TRBJ2-2, with a weak D call TRBD2 (6 bases). V was trimmed by 5 bases and J by 0 bases, leaving 11 bases between them. CDR1 and CDR2 (germline): SGHRS, YFSETQ. This CDR3 contains 15 residues. The CDR3 here is CASSRDSANTGELFF. In DNA form, the CDR3 reads TGCGCCAGCAGTAGGGACTCGGCGAACACCGGGGAGCTGTTTTTT.

The CDR3 DNA is TGTGCCAGCAGCTTAGGACTACGGGCACGTGAAAAACTGTTTTTT. Translated, it gives CASSLGLRAREKLFF. This chain uses TRBV11-2 with TRBJ1-4; no clear D. This CDR3 spans 15 amino acids. CDR1 is SGHAT and CDR2 is FQNNGV in the germline V gene. Trimming cost V 1 base and J 7 bases, with 13 bases left between them.